This TCR beta chain was documented in a study of radiotherapy plus CTLA-4 blockade in lung cancer. On the study more broadly: Objective responses arose in over 15% of patients, and 25% to 35% experienced disease control.

Germline loops: CDR1 LGHNA, CDR2 YNFKEQ. V shed 0 bases and J 3 bases; nucleotides not matched to a gene: 13. CDR3 size: 19 residues. Focal radiation plus CTLA-4 blockade with ipilimumab was given to patients with chemo-refractory metastatic non-small-cell lung cancer. The protocol was immunoSEQ multiplex PCR, while the TCRdb copy is restricted to in-frame clones and leaves out a portion. The table includes tens of thousands of clones, roughly 78% detected once. The rearrangement links TRBV4-2 to TRBJ1-4; 7 nucleotides align to TRBD1. The receptor's source is a human donor with non-small cell lung cancer who had a complete response to radiotherapy plus ipilimumab. Sequences were derived from peripheral blood, sampled from a patient treated with radiotherapy plus ipilimumab. DNA of the CDR3: TGTGCCAGCAGCCAAGATAGCGGGCAGGGGGAAGGGGCTAATGAAAAACTGTTTTTT. Amino acid sequence: CASSQDSGQGEGANEKLFF.